The 5 T cell receptor beta chains given below trace back to one sample, sequenced in a study of shared T cell receptors in the human thymus. Produced via immunoSEQ multiplex PCR; TCRdb's table is partial and in-frame only. The sample consists of some 660,000 clones, about 90% of them appearing once. This same sample was also part of a study on human thymus T cells.

The material sequenced was thymocytes. These receptors were obtained from a boy in the first two years of life with a congenital heart defect.

The chain employs TRBV4-2 and TRBJ2-1, with 8 positions matching TRBD2. This CDR3 comprises 15 residues. With V trimmed by 2 bases and J by 5 bases, 5 bases remained unmatched. CDR1 and CDR2 (germline): LGHNA, YNFKEQ. The CDR3 sequence is CASSQRRTSNNEQFF. The CDR3 DNA reads as TGTGCCAGCAGCCAACGACGGACTAGCAACAATGAGCAGTTCTTC.

This chain connects TRBV28 to TRBJ2-1; 12 bases are a match to TRBD2. With V trimmed by 4 bases and J by 14 bases, 24 bases remained unmatched. The CDR3 runs 19 residues. CDR1 is MDHEN and CDR2 is SYDVKM in the germline V gene. CDR3 sequence: CASSSISGLAGLCPLSKFF. The CDR3 DNA reads TGTGCCAGCAGTTCCATTTCGGGACTAGCGGGTCTATGCCCTCTCTCCAAGTTCTTC.

The chain is built from TRBV27 and TRBJ2-7, with TRBD2 identical over 7 bases. Unmatched junction bases numbered 15, after V lost 4 bases and J lost 6 bases. Per germline, CDR1 MNHEY and CDR2 SMNVEV (reference sequence). This CDR3 has 16 residues. The CDR3, as DNA: TGTGCCAGCAGTTCCACCGGGACTAAGGTCGGTTTCGAGCAGTACTTC. It codes for CASSSTGTKVGFEQYF.

The chain combines TRBV5-5 with TRBJ2-1; TRBD2 agrees at 9 bases. CDR1 is SGHKS and CDR2 is YYEKEE in the germline V gene (reference sequence). The CDR3 is 14 amino acids. Germline trimming cut 1 base from V and 10 bases from J; bases unmatched to any gene: 6. In DNA, the CDR3 is TGTGCCAGCAGCTTGCTATTAGCGGGAGTAGAGCAGTTCTTC. It is translated as CASSLLLAGVEQFF.

The CDR3 coding sequence is TGTGCCAGCTCACACTCTATCCGGAGTCCAGAAAAAAACATTCAGTACTTC. Amino acids: CASSHSIRSPEKNIQYF. The J gene is TRBJ2-4, the V gene TRBV18; D not certain. The germline V gene has CDR1 KGHSH and CDR2 LQKENI. This CDR3 contains 17 residues. The ends were cut back, 4 bases at V and 4 bases at J, with 20 bases in the middle.